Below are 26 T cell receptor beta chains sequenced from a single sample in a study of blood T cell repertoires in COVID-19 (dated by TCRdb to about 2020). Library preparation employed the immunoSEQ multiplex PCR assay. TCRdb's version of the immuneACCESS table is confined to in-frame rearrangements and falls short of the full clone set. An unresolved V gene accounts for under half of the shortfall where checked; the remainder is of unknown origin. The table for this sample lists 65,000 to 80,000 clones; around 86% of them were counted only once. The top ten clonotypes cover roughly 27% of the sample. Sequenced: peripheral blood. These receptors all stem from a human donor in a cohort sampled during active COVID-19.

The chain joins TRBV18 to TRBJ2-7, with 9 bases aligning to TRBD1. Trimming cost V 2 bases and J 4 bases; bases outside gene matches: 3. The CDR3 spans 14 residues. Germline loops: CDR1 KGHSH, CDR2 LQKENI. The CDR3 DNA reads TGTGCCAGCTCACCAACACAGGGGGCATACGAGCAGTACTTC. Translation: CASSPTQGAYEQYF.

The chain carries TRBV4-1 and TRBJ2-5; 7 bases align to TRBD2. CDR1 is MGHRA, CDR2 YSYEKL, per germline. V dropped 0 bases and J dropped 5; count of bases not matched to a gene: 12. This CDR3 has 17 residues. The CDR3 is CASSQEPSGAPWETQYF. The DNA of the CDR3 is TGCGCCAGCAGCCAAGAACCCAGCGGGGCTCCATGGGAGACCCAGTACTTC.

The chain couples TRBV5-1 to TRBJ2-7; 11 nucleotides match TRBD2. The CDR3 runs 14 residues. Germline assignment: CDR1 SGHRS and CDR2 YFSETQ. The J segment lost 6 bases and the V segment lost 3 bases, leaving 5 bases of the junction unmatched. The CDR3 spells CASSSLAGGFEQYF. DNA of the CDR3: TGCGCCAGCAGCTCCCTAGCGGGGGGCTTCGAGCAGTACTTC.

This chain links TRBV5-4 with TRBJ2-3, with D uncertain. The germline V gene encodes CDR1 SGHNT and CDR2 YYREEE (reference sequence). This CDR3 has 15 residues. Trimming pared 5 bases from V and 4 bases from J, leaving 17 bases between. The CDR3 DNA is TGTGCCAGCAGAATTGGGTCTAGTGTGGCAGATACGCAGTATTTT. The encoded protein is CASRIGSSVADTQYF.

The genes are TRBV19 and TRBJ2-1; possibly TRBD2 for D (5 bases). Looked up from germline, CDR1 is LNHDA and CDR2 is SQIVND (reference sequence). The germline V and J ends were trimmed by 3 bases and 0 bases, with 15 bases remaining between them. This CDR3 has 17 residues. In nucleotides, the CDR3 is TGTGCCAGTAGTATTTCCAGTGAGGAGGCCTCCTACAATGAGCAGTTCTTC. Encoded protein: CASSISSEEASYNEQFF. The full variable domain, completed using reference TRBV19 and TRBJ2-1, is DGGITQSPKYLFRKEGQNVTLSCEQNLNHDAMYWYRQDPGQGLRLIYYSQIVNDFQKGDIAEGYSVSREKKESFPLTVTSAQKNPTAFYLCASSISSEEASYNEQFFGPGTRLTVL.

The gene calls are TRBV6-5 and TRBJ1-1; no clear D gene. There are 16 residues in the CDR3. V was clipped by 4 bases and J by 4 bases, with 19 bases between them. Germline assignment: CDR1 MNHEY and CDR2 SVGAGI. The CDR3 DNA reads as TGTGCCAGCAGTTCCTTCTACTTACCACCTCCCACTGAAGCTTTCTTT. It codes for CASSSFYLPPPTEAFF.

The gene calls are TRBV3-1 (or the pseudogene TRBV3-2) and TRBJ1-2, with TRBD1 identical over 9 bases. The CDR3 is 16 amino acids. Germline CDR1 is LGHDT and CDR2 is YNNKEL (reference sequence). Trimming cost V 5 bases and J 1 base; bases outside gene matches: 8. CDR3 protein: CASSDTGGAGNYGYTF. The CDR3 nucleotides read TGTGCCAGCAGCGATACAGGGGGCGCGGGTAACTATGGCTACACCTTC.

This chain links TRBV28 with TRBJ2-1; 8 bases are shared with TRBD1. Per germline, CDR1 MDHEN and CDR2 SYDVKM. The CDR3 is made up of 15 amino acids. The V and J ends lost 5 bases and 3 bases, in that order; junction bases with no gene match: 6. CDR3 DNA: TGTGCCAGCAGTCCAGCGACAGGGGACTACAATGAGCAGTTCTTC. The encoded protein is CASSPATGDYNEQFF.

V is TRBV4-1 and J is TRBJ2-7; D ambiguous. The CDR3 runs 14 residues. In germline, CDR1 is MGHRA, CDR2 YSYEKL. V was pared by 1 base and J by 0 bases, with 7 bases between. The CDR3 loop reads CASSQASYSYEQYF. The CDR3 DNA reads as TGCGCCAGCAGCCAAGCCTCCTACTCCTACGAGCAGTACTTC.

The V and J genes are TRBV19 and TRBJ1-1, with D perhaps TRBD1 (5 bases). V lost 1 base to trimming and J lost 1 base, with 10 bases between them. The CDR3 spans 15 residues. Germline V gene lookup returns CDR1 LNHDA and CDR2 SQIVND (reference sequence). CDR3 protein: CASSIGGGTNTEAFF. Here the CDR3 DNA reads TGTGCCAGTAGTATAGGGGGGGGTACGAACACTGAAGCTTTCTTT.

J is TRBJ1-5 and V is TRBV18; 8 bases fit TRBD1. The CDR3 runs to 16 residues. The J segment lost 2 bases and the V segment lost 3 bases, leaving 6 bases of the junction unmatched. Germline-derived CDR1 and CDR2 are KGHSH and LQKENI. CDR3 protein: CASSPPGQGGNQPQHF. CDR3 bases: TGTGCCAGCTCACCTCCCGGACAGGGCGGCAATCAGCCCCAGCATTTT.

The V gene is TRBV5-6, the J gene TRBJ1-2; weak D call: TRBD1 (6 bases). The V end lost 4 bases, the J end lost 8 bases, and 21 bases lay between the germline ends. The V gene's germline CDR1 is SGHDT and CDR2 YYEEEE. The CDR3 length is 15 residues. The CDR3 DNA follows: TGTGCCAGCAGCCCCGGGCTCTGGGCAGGGGACGGCTACACCTTC. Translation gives CASSPGLWAGDGYTF.

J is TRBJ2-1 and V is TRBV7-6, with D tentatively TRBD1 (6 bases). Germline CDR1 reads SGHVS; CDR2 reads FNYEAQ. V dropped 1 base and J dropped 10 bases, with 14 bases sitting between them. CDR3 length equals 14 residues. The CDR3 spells CASSLVVGAGEQFF. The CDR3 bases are TGTGCCAGCAGCTTAGTGGTGGGGGCCGGCGAGCAGTTCTTC.

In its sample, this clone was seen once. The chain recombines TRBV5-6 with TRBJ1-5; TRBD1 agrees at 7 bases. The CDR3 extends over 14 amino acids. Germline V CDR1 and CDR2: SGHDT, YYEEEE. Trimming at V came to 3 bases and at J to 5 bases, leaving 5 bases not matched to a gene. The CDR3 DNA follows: TGTGCCAGCAGCTCCAGGACAGGTTATCAGCCCCAGCATTTT. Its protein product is CASSSRTGYQPQHF.

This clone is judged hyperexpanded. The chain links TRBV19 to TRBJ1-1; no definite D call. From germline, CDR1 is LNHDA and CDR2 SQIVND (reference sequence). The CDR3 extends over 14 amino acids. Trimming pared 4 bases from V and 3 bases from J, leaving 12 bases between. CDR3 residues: CASSKPFGDTEAFF. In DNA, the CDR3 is TGTGCCAGTAGTAAGCCGTTTGGAGACACTGAAGCTTTCTTT.

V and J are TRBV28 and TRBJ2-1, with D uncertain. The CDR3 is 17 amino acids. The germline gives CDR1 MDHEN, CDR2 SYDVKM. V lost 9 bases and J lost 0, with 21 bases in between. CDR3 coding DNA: TGTGCCAGTCACCCCTCCGCCACTCCGAGCTCCTACAATGAGCAGTTCTTC. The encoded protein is CASHPSATPSSYNEQFF.

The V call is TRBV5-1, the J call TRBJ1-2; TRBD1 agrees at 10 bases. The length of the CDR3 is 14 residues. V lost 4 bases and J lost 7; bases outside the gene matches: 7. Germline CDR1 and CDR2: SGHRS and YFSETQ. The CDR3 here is CASSRGQGLSGYTF. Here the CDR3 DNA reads TGCGCCAGCAGCCGGGGACAGGGGTTGTCTGGCTACACCTTC.

The CDR3 loop is CASSPRTSGELFF. As DNA, the CDR3 is TGTGCCAGCAGCCCCCGGACTAGCGGGGAGCTGTTTTTT. The chain carries TRBV11-3 and TRBJ2-2; 7 bases map to TRBD2. Unmatched junction bases numbered 4, after V lost 5 bases and J lost 7 bases. From germline, CDR1 is SGHNT and CDR2 YENEEA. There are 13 residues in the CDR3. Filled out from reference TRBV11-3 and TRBJ2-2, the complete variable domain reads EAGVVQSPRYKIIEKKQPVAFWCNPISGHNTLYWYLQNLGQGPELLIRYENEEAVDDSQLPKDRFSAERLKGVDSTLKIQPAELGDSAVYLCASSPRTSGELFFGEGSRLTVL.

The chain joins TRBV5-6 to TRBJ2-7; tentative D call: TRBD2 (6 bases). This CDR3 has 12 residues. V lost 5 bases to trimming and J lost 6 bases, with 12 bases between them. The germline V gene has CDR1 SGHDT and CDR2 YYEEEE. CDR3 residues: CASRALRGEQYF. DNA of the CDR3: TGTGCCAGCAGGGCCCTGCGGGGCGAGCAGTACTTC.

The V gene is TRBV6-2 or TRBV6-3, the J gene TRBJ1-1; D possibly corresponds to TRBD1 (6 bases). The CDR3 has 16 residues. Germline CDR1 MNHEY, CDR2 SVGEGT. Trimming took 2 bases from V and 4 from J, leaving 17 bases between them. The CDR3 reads CASSYARGWPLTEAFF. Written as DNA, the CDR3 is TGTGCCAGCAGTTACGCGAGGGGGTGGCCTCTCACTGAAGCTTTCTTT.

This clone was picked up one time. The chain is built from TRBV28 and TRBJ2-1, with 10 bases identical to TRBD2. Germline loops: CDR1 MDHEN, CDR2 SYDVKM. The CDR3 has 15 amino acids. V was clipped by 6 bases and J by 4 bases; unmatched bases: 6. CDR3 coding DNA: TGTGCCAGCAGCTCCGGGACTAGCGTATACAATGAGCAGTTCTTC. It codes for CASSSGTSVYNEQFF. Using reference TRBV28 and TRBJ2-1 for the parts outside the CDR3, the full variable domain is DVKVTQSSRYLVKRTGEKVFLECVQDMDHENMFWYRQDPGLGLRLIYFSYDVKMKEKGDIPEGYSVSREKKERFSLILESASTNQTSMYLCASSSGTSVYNEQFFGPGTRLTVL.

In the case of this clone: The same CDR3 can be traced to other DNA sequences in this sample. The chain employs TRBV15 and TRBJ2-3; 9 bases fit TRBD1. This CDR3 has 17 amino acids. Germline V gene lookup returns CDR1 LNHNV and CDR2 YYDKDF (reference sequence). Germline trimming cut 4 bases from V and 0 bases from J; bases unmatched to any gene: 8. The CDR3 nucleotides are TGTGCCACCAGCACATTCCCGGGACAGGGTAGCACAGATACGCAGTATTTT. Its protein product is CATSTFPGQGSTDTQYF.

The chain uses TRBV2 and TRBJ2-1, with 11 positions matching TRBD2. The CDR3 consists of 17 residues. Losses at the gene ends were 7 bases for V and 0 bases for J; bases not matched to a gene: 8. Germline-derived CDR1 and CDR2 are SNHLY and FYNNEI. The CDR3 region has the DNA TGTGCCAGCACCCTAGCGGGGGGCTTCAGCTCCTACAATGAGCAGTTCTTC. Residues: CASTLAGGFSSYNEQFF.

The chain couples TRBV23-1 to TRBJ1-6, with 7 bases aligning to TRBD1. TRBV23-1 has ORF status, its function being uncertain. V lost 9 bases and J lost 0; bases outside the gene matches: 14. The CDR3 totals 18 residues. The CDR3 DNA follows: TGCGCCAGAAAGGGGCGACAGGGCGGCAGCTCCTATAATTCACCCCTCCACTTT. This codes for CARKGRQGGSSYNSPLHF.

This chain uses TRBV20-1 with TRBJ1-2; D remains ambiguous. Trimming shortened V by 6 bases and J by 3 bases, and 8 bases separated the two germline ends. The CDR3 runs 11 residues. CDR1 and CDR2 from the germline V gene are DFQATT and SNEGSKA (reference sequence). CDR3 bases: TGCAGTGCCAACGGGTACTATGGCTACACCTTC. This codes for CSANGYYGYTF.

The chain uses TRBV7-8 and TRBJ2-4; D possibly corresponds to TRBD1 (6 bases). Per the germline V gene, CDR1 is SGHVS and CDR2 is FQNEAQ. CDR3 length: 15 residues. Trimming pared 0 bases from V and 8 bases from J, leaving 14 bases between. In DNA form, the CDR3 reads TGTGCCAGCAGCTTAGCGCGACAGGTCAAGGACATTCAGTACTTC. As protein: CASSLARQVKDIQYF.